This T cell receptor beta chain was recorded in a study of T cell clusters in autoimmune cytopenias. Study information: TRB sequencing had a median about 52,000 reads and under 3,000 distinct clonotypes per sample. Points from the study as a whole: Physiological T cell clusters of healthy donors were apparently absent in primary autoimmune cytopenia patients. TRB repertoire shifts in secondary cytopenia and chronic lymphocytic leukemia mostly reflected lymphoma, not autoimmunity.

Multiplex touch-down PCR amplified TRB using TRB-A and TRB-B pools in one tube. Reprocessing the multiplex PCR reads, TCRdb reports a single entry for every CDR3 protein and omits DNA. In total, the table holds about 3,900 distinct CDR3 sequences. Judged by frequency, this clonotype is medium-sized. Antigen specificity is unknown. Approximately 40,000 genome equivalents of blood DNA were amplified for TRB. CDR3 length equals 16 residues. Germline assignment: CDR1 SGHDT and CDR2 YYEEEE. Sequencing was done on a sample of peripheral blood. The receptor was isolated from a human donor with an autoimmune cytopenia or autoimmune hepatitis (not recorded which). This chain uses TRBV5-6 with TRBJ2-2; lacking DNA, the TRBD1 call made by TCRdb goes unchecked. CDR3 sequence reads: CASRRTGGRITGELFF.